This entry concerns a single TCR beta chain. The table lists this clonotype with many counts. The clone's antigen remains unknown. Base qualities are not at hand, and no much larger clone is one base apart. This sample stems from a study of CD8 T cells in ankylosing spondylitis listed by TCRdb under 2017. General notes on the study: The study profiled T cell receptor beta repertoires in healthy donors and ankylosing spondylitis patients to find disease-linked TCR variants. In total, the full study cohort was made up of some 110 healthy donors and 25 to 30 ankylosing spondylitis patients. Peripheral blood was sampled, and synovial fluid was also collected from ankylosing spondylitis patients. Overall results and qualifications from the work: The disease-linked clones showed a CD8+ phenotype and occurred at relatively low frequencies in peripheral blood. A TCR beta motif made up of seven or eight highly homologous amino acid variants appeared to be characteristic of blood from ankylosing spondylitis patients. The disease-linked clones were reported to be significantly enriched in matched synovial fluid samples from ankylosing spondylitis patients. Some TCR beta motif variants had previously been reported in synovial fluid and blood of reactive arthritis patients, which suggested common disease-initiation mechanisms.

The instrument was an Illumina HiSeq 2500. Quantitative 5'-RACE with molecular barcodes was the method used to prepare the TCR beta libraries. Per the source publication's procedure: A new computational method based on a probabilistic model of VDJ rearrangement was used to identify disease-linked TCR variants. TCRdb reworked the public reads: Q25 trimming with fastp, MiXCR clone assembly, productive beta chains retained. Each record represents a unique CDR3 protein, reported with the most common genes and DNA among its rows. In this record, the V and J calls reflect TCRdb's handling and not the investigators' own analysis. The sample contains roughly 370,000 distinct CDR3 sequences, around 24% of them found a single time. The top ten clones comprise roughly a sixth of the sample. What was sequenced was blood, either unsorted or a sorted T cell fraction (not recorded which). The receptor was derived from a male donor with ankylosing spondylitis.

The CDR3 reads CSVIPRAHEQFF. The DNA sequence is as follows: TGCAGCGTTATTCCCAGGGCCCATGAGCAGTTCTTC. Recombination joined TRBV29-1 with TRBJ2-1; possibly the D gene is TRBD1, per 5 matching bases. The CDR3 has 12 amino acids, counting the end cysteine and phenylalanine. The read is trimmed to its CDR3 DNA, 36 bases read in frame from base 1. Trimming costs V 5 bases and J 8 bases, and their ends lie 13 bases apart. From the germline V gene, CDR1 is SQVTM and CDR2 is ANQGSEA.